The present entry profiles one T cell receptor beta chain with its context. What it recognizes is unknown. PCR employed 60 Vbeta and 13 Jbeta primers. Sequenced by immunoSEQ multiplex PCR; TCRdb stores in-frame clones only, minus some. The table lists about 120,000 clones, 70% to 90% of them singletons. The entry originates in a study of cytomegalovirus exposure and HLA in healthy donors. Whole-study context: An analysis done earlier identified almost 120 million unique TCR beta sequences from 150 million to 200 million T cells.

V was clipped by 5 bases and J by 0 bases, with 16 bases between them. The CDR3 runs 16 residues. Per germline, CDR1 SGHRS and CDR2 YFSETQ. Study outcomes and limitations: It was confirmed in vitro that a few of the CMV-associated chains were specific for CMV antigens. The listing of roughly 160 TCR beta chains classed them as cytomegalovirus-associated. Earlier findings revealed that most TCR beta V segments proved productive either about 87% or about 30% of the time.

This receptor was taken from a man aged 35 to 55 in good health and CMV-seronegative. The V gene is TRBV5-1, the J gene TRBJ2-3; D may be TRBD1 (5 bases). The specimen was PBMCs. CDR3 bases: TGCGCCAGCAGAGTAGAGACAGCTCGAAGCACAGATACGCAGTATTTT. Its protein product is CASRVETARSTDTQYF.